Below are 13 T cell receptor beta chains sequenced from a single sample in a study of Graves' ophthalmopathy and Graves' hyperthyroidism. RNA transcripts were the template, and TCR beta CDR3 regions were amplified from them. Second-round multiplex PCR followed a first-round RT-PCR using HTBI primers. TCRdb itself ran the multiplex PCR reads through MiXCR, one entry per CDR3 protein. The table shows a few hundred thousand distinct CDR3 sequences, with roughly a sixth occurring only once. The sample consisted of peripheral blood. All receptors derive from an adult man with Graves' ophthalmopathy.

The sample holds many counts of this clonotype. The gene calls are TRBV20-1 and TRBJ2-4; D gene unclear. The CDR3 totals 15 residues. The germline gives CDR1 DFQATT, CDR2 SNEGSKA (reference sequence). Trimming pared 3 bases from V and 0 bases from J, leaving 12 bases between. The DNA of the CDR3 is TGCAGTGCTAGGGGCTATGCGCTAGCCAAAAACATTCAGTACTTC. This gives the protein CSARGYALAKNIQYF.

This clonotype was counted a single time. This chain uses TRBV10-3 with TRBJ2-7, with 7 bases fitting TRBD2. This CDR3 contains 15 residues. From germline, CDR1 is ENHRY and CDR2 SYGVKD. The V and J ends lost 1 base and 3 bases, in that order; junction bases with no gene match: 6. CDR3 DNA: TGTGCCATCAGTGAGTTTGAGACTAGCAGCTACGAGCAGTACTTC. Translating it yields CAISEFETSSYEQYF.

The chain combines TRBV20-1 with TRBJ1-3; 8 bases agree with TRBD1. V shed 4 bases and J 2 bases; nucleotides not matched to a gene: 7. The germline V gene has CDR1 DFQATT and CDR2 SNEGSKA (reference sequence). The CDR3 contains 15 residues. The CDR3 spells CSANPDRAAGNTIYF. In nucleotides, the CDR3 is TGCAGTGCTAACCCGGACAGGGCGGCTGGAAACACCATATATTTT.

In this sample, this clonotype turned up once. This rearrangement joins TRBV27 to TRBJ1-5; D is unclear. Between the trimmed V and J ends, which lost 5 bases and 8 bases, there was a span of 10 bases. CDR1 is MNHEY, CDR2 SMNVEV, per germline (reference sequence). CDR3 size: 12 residues. CDR3 DNA: TGTGCCAGCAGTGTAGGGCAGGAGCCCCAGCATTTT. Translating gives CASSVGQEPQHF.

This clonotype has a handful of counts. The rearrangement links TRBV6-2 or TRBV6-3 to TRBJ2-5; 13 nucleotides align to TRBD2. The CDR3 sequence is 18 residues long. The ends lost 2 bases at V and 1 base at J; junction bases unmatched: 7. The germline V gene encodes CDR1 MNHEY and CDR2 SVGEGT. This CDR3 is CASSYGTSGTPLQETQYF. The CDR3 coding sequence is TGTGCCAGCAGTTACGGGACTAGCGGGACACCCCTCCAAGAGACCCAGTACTTC.

This clonotype was seen many times. The chain uses TRBV27 and TRBJ1-3; TRBD1 is a possible D gene (5 bases). Trimming stripped 6 bases from V and 1 base from J, with 10 bases between. This CDR3 comprises 14 residues. Germline loops: CDR1 MNHEY, CDR2 SMNVEV (reference sequence). Written as DNA, the CDR3 is TGTGCCAGCAGCACGACAGTTTCTGGAAACACCATATATTTT. This sequence encodes CASSTTVSGNTIYF.

Note on this clonotype: One end of the junction does not line up with germline, which may come from a read error. CDR3 region: CASTRDTYGYIF. The CDR3 DNA reads TGTGCCAGCACGCGGGACACTTATGGCTACATCTTC. J is TRBJ1-2 and V is TRBV11-2; TRBD1 is a possible D gene (6 bases). Germline values: CDR1 SGHAT, CDR2 FQNNGV. The CDR3 has 12 residues. The full variable domain, with the rest looked up from reference TRBV11-2 and TRBJ1-2, is EAGVAQSPRYKIIEKRQSVAFWCNPISGHATLYWYQQILGQGPKLLIQFQNNGVVDDSQLPKDRFSAERLKGVDSTLKIQPAKLEDSAVYLCASTRDTYGYIFGSGTRLTVV.

This clonotype was recorded many times. The chain employs TRBV6-5 and TRBJ2-6; D gene uncertain. This CDR3 region has 17 residues. CDR1 is MNHEY and CDR2 is SVGAGI in the germline V gene. V lost 2 bases to trimming and J lost 0 bases, with 11 bases between them. This CDR3 reads CASSYHPRSSGANVLTF. CDR3 sequence (DNA): TGTGCCAGCAGTTACCATCCCCGGTCCTCTGGGGCCAACGTCCTGACTTTC.

This clonotype has just a few counts. This may be a read error: a much more frequent sequence differs by one nucleotide. V and J are TRBV7-8 and TRBJ2-2; TRBD2 aligns across 14 bases. V dropped 5 bases and J dropped 3; count of bases not matched to a gene: 8. CDR1 and CDR2 (germline): SGHVS, FQNEAQ. The CDR3 is 18 residues long. CDR3: CASSIPGLAGVDTGELFF. CDR3 in DNA: TGTGCCAGCAGCATACCGGGACTAGCGGGGGTAGACACCGGGGAGCTGTTTTTT.

The rearrangement uses TRBV5-1 and TRBJ2-7; 11 bases are shared with TRBD1. Germline values: CDR1 SGHRS, CDR2 YFSETQ. The CDR3 is 14 residues long. After removal of 7 bases from V and 7 bases from J, the junction contained 10 bases not matched to a gene. The CDR3 loop reads CASGPDRGLREQYF. The DNA for the CDR3 is TGCGCCAGCGGCCCGGACAGGGGGCTTCGGGAGCAGTACTTC.

This clonotype was found many times. The V and J genes are TRBV5-1 and TRBJ2-7; a weak D match, TRBD2 (6 bases). The germline CDR1 and CDR2 sequences are SGHRS and YFSETQ. Deletions cut 0 bases from V and 7 bases from J, with 17 bases between. CDR3 size: 15 residues. CDR3 region: CASSLGARSRGEQYF. Written as DNA, the CDR3 is TGCGCCAGCAGCTTGGGTGCCAGATCCCGGGGGGAGCAGTACTTC. Filled out from reference TRBV5-1 and TRBJ2-7, the complete variable domain reads KAGVTQTPRYLIKTRGQQVTLSCSPISGHRSVSWYQQTPGQGLQFLFEYFSETQRNKGNFPGRFSGRQFSNSRSEMNVSTLELGDSALYLCASSLGARSRGEQYFGPGTRLTVT.

This clonotype was detected many times. This chain links TRBV5-1 with TRBJ1-1, with D unresolved. This CDR3 is 15 amino acids long. Germline V lookup: CDR1 SGHRS, CDR2 YFSETQ. With 0 bases removed from V and 1 base from J, the gap between germline ends came to 10 bases. CDR3: CASSLGAAPNTEAFF. DNA of the CDR3: TGCGCCAGCAGCTTGGGGGCAGCTCCGAACACTGAAGCTTTCTTT.

This clonotype has at least ten counts. This chain links TRBV12-3 or TRBV12-4 with TRBJ1-2; 10 bases match TRBD1. V dropped 4 bases and J dropped 5; count of bases not matched to a gene: 4. This CDR3 contains 14 residues. CDR3 sequence (DNA): TGTGCCAGCAGTTGGGGGACAGGGGTGTATGGCTACACCTTC. Its protein product is CASSWGTGVYGYTF.